The table lists the clone carrying this TCR delta chain with a few counts. Its antigen is undetermined. TCRdb lists the protein of a much larger clone for this DNA, which differs at residue 18, so this is likely a read error; the protein given here is translated from the DNA itself. Germline V gene data show CDR1 as TSWWSYY and CDR2 as QGS. V lost 2 bases, J lost 5 bases, and 31 bases stayed unmatched. CDR3 length: 23 residues. TCRdb reanalyzed the multiplex PCR reads using CATT. The repertoire consists of 70,000 to 95,000 delta-chain clones, with around 1.4% occurring once and the leading ten covering under 9.5%. These data originate in a study of γδ T cells in repeated Plasmodium falciparum infection. Study summary: Malian children with intense seasonal malaria exposure were compared with matched Australian children. Some Malian samples span acute malaria episodes; others come from no-transmission periods.

Points from the study as a whole: Many TCRgamma sequences overlapped between individuals in stable Vgamma9/Vdelta2+ repertoires.

Gammadelta T cells were flow-sorted from PBMC into Vgamma9/Vdelta2+ and Vdelta2-negative populations for bulk analysis. The chain carries TRDV1 and TRDJ1, with 8 bases identical to TRDD3. TCRdb carries no J gene annotation; the J gene was assigned here by matching the DNA with germline. The sequenced sample was gamma-delta T cells from blood. The receptor comes from a pool of human donors (malaria-infected and uninfected, not separated). CDR3 nucleotide sequence: TGTGCTCTTGGGGAAAAGGTCCTACGTGCGTTTGAGTTCTGGGGATACTGTCCAGATAAACTCATCTTT. It translates to CALGEKVLRAFEFWGYCPDKLIF.